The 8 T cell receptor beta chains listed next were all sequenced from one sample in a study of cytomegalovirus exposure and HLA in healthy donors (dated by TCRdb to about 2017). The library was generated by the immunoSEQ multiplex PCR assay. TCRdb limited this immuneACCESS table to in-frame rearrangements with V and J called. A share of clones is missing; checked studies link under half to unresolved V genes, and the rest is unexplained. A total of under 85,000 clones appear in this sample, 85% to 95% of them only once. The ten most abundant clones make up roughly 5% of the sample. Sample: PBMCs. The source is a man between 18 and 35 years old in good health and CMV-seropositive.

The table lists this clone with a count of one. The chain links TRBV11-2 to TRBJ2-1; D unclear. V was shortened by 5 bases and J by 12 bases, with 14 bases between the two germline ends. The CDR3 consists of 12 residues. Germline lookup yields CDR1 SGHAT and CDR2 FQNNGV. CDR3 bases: TGTGCCAGCAGCACTCCCACTAACGGGCAGTTCTTC. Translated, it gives CASSTPTNGQFF.

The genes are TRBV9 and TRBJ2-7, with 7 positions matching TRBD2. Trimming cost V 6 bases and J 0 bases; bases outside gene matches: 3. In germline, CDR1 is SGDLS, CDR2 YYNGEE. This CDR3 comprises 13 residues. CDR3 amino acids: CASNPSGSYEQYF. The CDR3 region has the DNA TGTGCCAGCAATCCTAGCGGCTCCTACGAGCAGTACTTC.

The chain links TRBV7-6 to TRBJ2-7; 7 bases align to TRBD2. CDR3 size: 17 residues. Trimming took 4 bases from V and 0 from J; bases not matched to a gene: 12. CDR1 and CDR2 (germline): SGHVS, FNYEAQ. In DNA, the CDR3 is TGTGCCAGCAGCTCCAGAATAGCGGGTGAATTCTCCTACGAGCAGTACTTC. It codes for CASSSRIAGEFSYEQYF.

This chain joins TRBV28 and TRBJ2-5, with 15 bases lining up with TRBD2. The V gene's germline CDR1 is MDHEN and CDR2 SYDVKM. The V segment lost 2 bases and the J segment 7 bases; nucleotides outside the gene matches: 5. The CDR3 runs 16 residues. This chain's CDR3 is CASSLGLAGGRVTQYF. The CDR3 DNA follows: TGTGCCAGCAGTTTAGGACTAGCGGGGGGGAGGGTGACCCAGTACTTC. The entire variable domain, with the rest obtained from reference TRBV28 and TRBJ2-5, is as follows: DVKVTQSSRYLVKRTGEKVFLECVQDMDHENMFWYRQDPGLGLRLIYFSYDVKMKEKGDIPEGYSVSREKKERFSLILESASTNQTSMYLCASSLGLAGGRVTQYFGPGTRLLVL.

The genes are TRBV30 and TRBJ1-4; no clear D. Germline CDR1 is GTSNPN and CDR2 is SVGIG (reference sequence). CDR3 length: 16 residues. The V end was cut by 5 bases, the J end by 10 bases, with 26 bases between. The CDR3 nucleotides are TGTGCCTGGCGGTCTAGCTTGGACTCCCCCTGGGGAAAACTGTTTTTT. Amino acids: CAWRSSLDSPWGKLFF.

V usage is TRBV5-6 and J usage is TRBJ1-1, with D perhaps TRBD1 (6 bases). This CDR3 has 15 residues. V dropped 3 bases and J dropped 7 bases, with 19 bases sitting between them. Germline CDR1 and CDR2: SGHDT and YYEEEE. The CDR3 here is CASSSQNRVVGEAFF. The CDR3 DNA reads TGTGCCAGCAGCTCCCAAAACAGGGTGGTGGGTGAAGCTTTCTTT.

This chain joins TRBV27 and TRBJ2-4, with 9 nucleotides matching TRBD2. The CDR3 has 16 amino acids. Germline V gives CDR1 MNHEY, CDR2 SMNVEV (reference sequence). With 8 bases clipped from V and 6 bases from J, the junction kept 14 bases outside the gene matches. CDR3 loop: CASGLGLGSGRNIQYF. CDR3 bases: TGTGCCAGCGGGTTAGGACTAGGTAGCGGGAGAAACATTCAGTACTTC.

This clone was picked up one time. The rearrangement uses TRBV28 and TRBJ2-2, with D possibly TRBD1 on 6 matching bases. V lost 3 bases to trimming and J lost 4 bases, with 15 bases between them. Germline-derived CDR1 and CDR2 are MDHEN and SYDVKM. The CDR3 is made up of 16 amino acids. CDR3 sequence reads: CASSFLPQGTTGELFF. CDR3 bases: TGTGCCAGCAGTTTTCTTCCACAGGGAACCACCGGGGAGCTGTTTTTT.